Following are 9 T cell receptor beta chains from one sample sequenced in a study of human T cells and chemical hapten exposure. TCRdb reprocessed the RACE reads with MiXCR, giving one entry per CDR3 protein. Of about 120,000 distinct CDR3 sequences listed, roughly 15% are singletons. The sample's time point: patch test 1, 2 weeks after DPC sensitization. The treatment was: therapeutic diphenylcyclopropenone sensitization with weekly scalp DPC. The source was whole blood, collected in connection with sensitization to the hapten diphenylcyclopropenone (DPC). The receptors shown here come from a man in his late teens or twenties with alopecia areata. Some clones in this sample may be carry-over from other donors' samples.

This sequence joins TRBV11-2 and TRBJ2-2; 10 bases match TRBD1. Germline CDR1 and CDR2: SGHAT and FQNNGV. V lost 3 bases to trimming and J lost 6 bases; unmatched junction nucleotides: 7. CDR3 length equals 16 residues. In nucleotides, the CDR3 is TGTGCCAGCAGCTTCAACGGACAGGGGGAATCCGGGGAGCTGTTTTTT. Translated: CASSFNGQGESGELFF.

Many counts were recorded for this clonotype. The rearrangement links TRBV12-3 or TRBV12-4 to TRBJ2-1; tentative D call: TRBD1 (6 bases). Trimming took 6 bases from V and 4 from J, leaving 7 bases between them. This CDR3 is 12 amino acids long. This chain's CDR3 is CASRTGYNEQFF. DNA of the CDR3: TGTGCCAGCAGAACAGGGTACAATGAGCAGTTCTTC.

This clonotype has only a few counts. This rearrangement joins TRBV14 to TRBJ2-4; TRBD2 aligns across 7 bases. With V trimmed by 0 bases and J by 5 bases, 7 bases remained unmatched. CDR1 and CDR2 from the germline V gene are SGHDN and FVKESK. There are 16 residues in the CDR3. The CDR3 spells CASSQEIAGPQNIQYF. CDR3 DNA sequence: TGTGCCAGCAGCCAAGAAATAGCGGGCCCCCAAAACATTCAGTACTTC.

V gene TRBV12-3 or TRBV12-4 combines with J gene TRBJ2-7; no clear D. The CDR3 runs 12 residues. Deletions cut 1 base from V and 4 bases from J, with 5 bases between. CDR3 bases: TGTGCCAGCAGTTTAGAGACATACGAGCAGTACTTC. It codes for CASSLETYEQYF.

This clonotype was seen at least ten times. This sequence joins TRBV6-2 or TRBV6-3 and TRBJ2-2; D is unclear. The germline V gene encodes CDR1 MNHEY and CDR2 SVGEGT. V shed 6 bases and J shed 1 base, with 6 bases lying between them. The CDR3 is made up of 13 amino acids. For the CDR3, the DNA is TGTGCCAGCAGCCTACAGAACACCGGGGAGCTGTTTTTT. Amino acids: CASSLQNTGELFF.

This clonotype was counted between two and nine times. The chain joins TRBV29-1 to TRBJ1-4, with a tentative D call TRBD1 (5 bases). Germline V CDR1 and CDR2: SQVTM, ANQGSEA. CDR3 length: 13 residues. V was cut by 7 bases and J by 7 bases, with 16 bases left in between. CDR3 amino acids: CSAGTARAEKLFF. The CDR3, as DNA: TGCAGCGCCGGGACGGCAAGAGCTGAAAAACTGTTTTTT.

The chain has TRBV11-2 and TRBJ2-3, with D possibly called TRBD1 or TRBD2 (5 bases each). The CDR3 is 15 residues long. Germline V gene data show CDR1 as SGHAT and CDR2 as FQNNGV. The V and J ends lost 2 bases and 4 bases respectively, with 13 bases between them. The chain's CDR3 is CASSLQGVPPDTQYF. The CDR3 region has the DNA TGTGCCAGCAGCTTACAGGGAGTACCCCCAGATACGCAGTATTTT. Looking up the rest from reference TRBV11-2 and TRBJ2-3 gives the full variable domain: EAGVAQSPRYKIIEKRQSVAFWCNPISGHATLYWYQQILGQGPKLLIQFQNNGVVDDSQLPKDRFSAERLKGVDSTLKIQPAKLEDSAVYLCASSLQGVPPDTQYFGPGTRLTVL.

The chain carries TRBV4-3 and TRBJ2-3; D gene unclear. In germline, CDR1 is LGHNA, CDR2 YSLEER. The CDR3 totals 14 residues. The V and J ends lost 1 base and 7 bases respectively, with 12 bases between them. Written as DNA, the CDR3 is TGCGCCAGCAGCCAAGGAGCTAGTAAAAATACGCAGTATTTT. Amino acid sequence: CASSQGASKNTQYF.

This clonotype showed up just a few times. This sequence joins TRBV28 and TRBJ2-5; D is unclear. This CDR3 region has 16 residues. The germline CDR1 and CDR2 sequences are MDHEN and SYDVKM. With 2 bases removed from V and 1 base from J, the gap between germline ends came to 14 bases. CDR3 coding DNA: TGTGCCAGCAGTTTAACCAGTTCGACCGGCCAAGAGACCCAGTACTTC. Protein: CASSLTSSTGQETQYF. Looking up the rest from reference TRBV28 and TRBJ2-5 gives the full variable domain: DVKVTQSSRYLVKRTGEKVFLECVQDMDHENMFWYRQDPGLGLRLIYFSYDVKMKEKGDIPEGYSVSREKKERFSLILESASTNQTSMYLCASSLTSSTGQETQYFGPGTRLLVL.